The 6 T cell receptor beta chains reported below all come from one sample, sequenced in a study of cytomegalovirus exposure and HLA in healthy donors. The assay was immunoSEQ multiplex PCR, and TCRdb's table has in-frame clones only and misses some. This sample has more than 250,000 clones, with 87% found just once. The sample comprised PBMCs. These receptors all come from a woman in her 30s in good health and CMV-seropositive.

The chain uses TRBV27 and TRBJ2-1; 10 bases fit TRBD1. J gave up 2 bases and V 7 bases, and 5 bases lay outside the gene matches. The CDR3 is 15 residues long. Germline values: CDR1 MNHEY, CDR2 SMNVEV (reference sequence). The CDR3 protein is CASTAGTGAYNEQFF. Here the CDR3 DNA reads TGTGCCAGCACGGCCGGGACAGGGGCCTACAATGAGCAGTTCTTC.

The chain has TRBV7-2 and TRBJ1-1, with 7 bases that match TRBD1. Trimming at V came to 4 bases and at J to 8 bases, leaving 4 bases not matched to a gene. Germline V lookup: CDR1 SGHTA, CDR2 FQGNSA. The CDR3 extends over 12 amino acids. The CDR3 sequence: CASSSPGQEAFF. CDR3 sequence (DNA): TGTGCCAGCAGCTCCCCGGGACAGGAAGCTTTCTTT. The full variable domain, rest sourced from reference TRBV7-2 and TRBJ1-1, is GAGVSQSPSNKVTEKGKDVELRCDPISGHTALYWYRQSLGQGLEFLIYFQGNSAPDKSGLPSDRFSAERTGGSVSTLTIQRTQQEDSAVYLCASSSPGQEAFFGQGTRLTVV.

The CDR3 region is CASSLAGGLDYGYTF. CDR3 sequence (DNA): TGTGCCAGCAGCTTGGCGGGGGGGCTGGACTATGGCTACACCTTC. The J gene is TRBJ1-2, the V gene TRBV5-4; a weak D match, TRBD1 (6 bases). The CDR3 is made up of 15 amino acids. V lost 0 bases, J lost 3 bases, and 12 bases lay in between. Germline V gene lookup returns CDR1 SGHNT and CDR2 YYREEE (reference sequence).

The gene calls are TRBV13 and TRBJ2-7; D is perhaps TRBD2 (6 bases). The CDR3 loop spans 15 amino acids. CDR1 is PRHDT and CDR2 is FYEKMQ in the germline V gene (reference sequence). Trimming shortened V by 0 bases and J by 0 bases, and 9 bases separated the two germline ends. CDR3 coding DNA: TGTGCCAGCAGCTTAGGACGGGGGAGCTCCTACGAGCAGTACTTC. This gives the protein CASSLGRGSSYEQYF.

CDR3 residues: CAISESVAVNQPQHF. CDR3 DNA: TGTGCCATCAGTGAGTCCGTGGCAGTAAATCAGCCCCAGCATTTT. V gene TRBV10-3 combines with J gene TRBJ1-5; D is unresolved. V lost 0 bases to trimming and J lost 4 bases, with 10 bases between them. Germline CDR1 and CDR2: ENHRY and SYGVKD. The CDR3 runs to 15 residues.

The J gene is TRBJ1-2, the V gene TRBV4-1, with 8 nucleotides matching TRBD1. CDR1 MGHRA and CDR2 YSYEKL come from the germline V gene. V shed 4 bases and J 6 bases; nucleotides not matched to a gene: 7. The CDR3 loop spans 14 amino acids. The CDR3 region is CASSLQGAVDGYTF. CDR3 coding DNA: TGCGCCAGCAGCCTTCAGGGGGCAGTTGATGGCTACACCTTC.